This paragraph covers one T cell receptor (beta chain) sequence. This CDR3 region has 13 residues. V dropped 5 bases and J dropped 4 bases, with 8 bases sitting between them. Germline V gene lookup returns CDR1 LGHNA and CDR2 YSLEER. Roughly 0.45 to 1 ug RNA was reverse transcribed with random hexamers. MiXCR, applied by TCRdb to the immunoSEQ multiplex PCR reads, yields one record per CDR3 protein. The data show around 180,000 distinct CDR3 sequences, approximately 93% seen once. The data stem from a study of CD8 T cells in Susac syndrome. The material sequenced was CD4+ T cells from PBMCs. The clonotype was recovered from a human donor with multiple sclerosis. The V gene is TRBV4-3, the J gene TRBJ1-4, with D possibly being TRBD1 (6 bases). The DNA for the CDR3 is TGCGCCAGCAGCTACAGGGATAATGAAAAACTGTTTTTT. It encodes CASSYRDNEKLFF.